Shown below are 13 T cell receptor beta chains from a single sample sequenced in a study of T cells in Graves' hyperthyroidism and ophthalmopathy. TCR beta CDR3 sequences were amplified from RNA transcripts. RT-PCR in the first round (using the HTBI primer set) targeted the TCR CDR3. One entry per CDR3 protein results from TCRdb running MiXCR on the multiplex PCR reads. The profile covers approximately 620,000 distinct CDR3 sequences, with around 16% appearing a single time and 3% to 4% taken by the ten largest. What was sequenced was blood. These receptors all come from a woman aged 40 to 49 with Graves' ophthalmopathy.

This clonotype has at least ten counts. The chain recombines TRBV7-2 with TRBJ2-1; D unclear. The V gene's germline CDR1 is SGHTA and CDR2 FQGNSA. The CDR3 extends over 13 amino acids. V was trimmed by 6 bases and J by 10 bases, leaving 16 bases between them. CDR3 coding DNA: TGTGCCAGCAGACGTACCCGATTAGCAGAGCAGTTCTTC. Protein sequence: CASRRTRLAEQFF. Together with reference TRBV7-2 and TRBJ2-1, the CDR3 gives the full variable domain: GAGVSQSPSNKVTEKGKDVELRCDPISGHTALYWYRQSLGQGLEFLIYFQGNSAPDKSGLPSDRFSAERTGGSVSTLTIQRTQQEDSAVYLCASRRTRLAEQFFGPGTRLTVL.

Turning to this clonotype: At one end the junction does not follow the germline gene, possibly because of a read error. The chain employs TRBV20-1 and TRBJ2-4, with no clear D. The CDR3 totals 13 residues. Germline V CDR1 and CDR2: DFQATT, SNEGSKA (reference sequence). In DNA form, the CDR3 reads TGCAGTGCTGGAGATTTTCTGACTCGCATTCAGTACTTC. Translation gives CSAGDFLTRIQYF.

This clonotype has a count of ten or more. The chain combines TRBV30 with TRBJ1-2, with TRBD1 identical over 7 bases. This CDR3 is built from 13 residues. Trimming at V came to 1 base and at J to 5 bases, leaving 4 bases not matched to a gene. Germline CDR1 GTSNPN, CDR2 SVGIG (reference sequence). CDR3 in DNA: TGTGCCTGGAGTGCGGACAGGCTATATGGCTACACCTTC. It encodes CAWSADRLYGYTF.

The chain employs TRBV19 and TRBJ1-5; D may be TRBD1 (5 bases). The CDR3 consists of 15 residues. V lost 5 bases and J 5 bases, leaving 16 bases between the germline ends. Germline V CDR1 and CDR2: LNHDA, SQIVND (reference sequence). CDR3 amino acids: CASSPRDARDQPQHF. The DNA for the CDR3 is TGTGCCAGTAGTCCCCGGGACGCCCGGGATCAGCCCCAGCATTTT.

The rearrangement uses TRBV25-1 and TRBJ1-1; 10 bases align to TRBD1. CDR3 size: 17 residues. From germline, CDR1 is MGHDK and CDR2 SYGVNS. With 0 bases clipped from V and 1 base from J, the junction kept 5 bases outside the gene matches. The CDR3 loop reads CASSEYRTGGGNTEAFF. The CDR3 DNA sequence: TGTGCCAGCAGTGAATACAGGACAGGGGGAGGGAACACTGAAGCTTTCTTT.

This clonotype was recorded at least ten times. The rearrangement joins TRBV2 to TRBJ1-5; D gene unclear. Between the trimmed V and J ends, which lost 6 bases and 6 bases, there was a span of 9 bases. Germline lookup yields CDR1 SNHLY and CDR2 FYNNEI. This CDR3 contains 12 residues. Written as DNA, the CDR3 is TGTGCCAGCAGGCCGTCGGGTCAGCCCCAGCATTTT. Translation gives CASRPSGQPQHF.

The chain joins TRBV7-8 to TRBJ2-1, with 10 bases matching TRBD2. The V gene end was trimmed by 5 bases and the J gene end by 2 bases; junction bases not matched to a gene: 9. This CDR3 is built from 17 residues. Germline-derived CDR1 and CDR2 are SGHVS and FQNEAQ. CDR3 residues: CASSPRRGLAAYNEQFF. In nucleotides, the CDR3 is TGTGCCAGCAGCCCCCGCCGAGGACTAGCGGCCTACAATGAGCAGTTCTTC.

The DNA for the CDR3 is TGTGCCAGCAGCTCCCCCACGGGACTAGCGGGACAAGAGACCCAGTACTTC. Its protein product is CASSSPTGLAGQETQYF. The chain has TRBV11-2 and TRBJ2-5, with 13 positions matching TRBD2. J was trimmed by 2 bases and V by 4 bases; bases with no gene match: 7. This CDR3 comprises 17 residues. CDR1 is SGHAT and CDR2 is FQNNGV in the germline V gene.

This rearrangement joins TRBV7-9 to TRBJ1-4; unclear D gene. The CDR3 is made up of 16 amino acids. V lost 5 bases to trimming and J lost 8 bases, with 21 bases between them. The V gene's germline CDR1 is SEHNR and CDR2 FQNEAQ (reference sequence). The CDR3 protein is CASSDPGGIVAEKLFF. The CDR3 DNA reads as TGTGCCAGCAGCGACCCCGGAGGGATTGTAGCCGAAAAACTGTTTTTT.

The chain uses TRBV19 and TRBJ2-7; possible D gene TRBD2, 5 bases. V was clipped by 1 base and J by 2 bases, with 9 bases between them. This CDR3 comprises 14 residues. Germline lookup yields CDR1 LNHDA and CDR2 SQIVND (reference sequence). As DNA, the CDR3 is TGTGCCAGTAGTATAGGAGGACTGGCCTACGAGCAGTACTTC. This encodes CASSIGGLAYEQYF.

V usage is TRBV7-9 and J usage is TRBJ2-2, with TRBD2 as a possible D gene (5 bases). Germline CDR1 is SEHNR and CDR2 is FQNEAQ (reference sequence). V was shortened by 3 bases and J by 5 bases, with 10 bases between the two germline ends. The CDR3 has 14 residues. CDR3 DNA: TGTGCCAGCAGCTTCTATAGGGAGACCGGGGAGCTGTTTTTT. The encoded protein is CASSFYRETGELFF.

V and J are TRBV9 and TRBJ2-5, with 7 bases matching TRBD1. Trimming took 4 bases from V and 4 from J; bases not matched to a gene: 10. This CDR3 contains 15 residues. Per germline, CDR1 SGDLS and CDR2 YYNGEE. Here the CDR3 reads CASSLSGTALETQYF. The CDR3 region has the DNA TGTGCCAGCAGCTTATCCGGGACAGCGTTAGAGACCCAGTACTTC.

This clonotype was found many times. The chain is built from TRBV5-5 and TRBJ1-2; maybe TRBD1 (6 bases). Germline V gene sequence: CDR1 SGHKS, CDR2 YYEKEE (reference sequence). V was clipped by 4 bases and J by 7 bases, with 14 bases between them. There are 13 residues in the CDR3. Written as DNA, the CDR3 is TGTGCCAGCAGCCACAGGGATACGAGTGGCTACACCTTC. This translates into CASSHRDTSGYTF.